The present TCR beta chain was sequenced within a study of shared clonotypes between healthy human individuals. Overall study findings and caveats: Relative to memory subsets, naive subsets generally showed larger estimated richness.

V dropped 0 bases and J dropped 3; count of bases not matched to a gene: 3. The CDR3 is made up of 14 amino acids. Germline V lookup: CDR1 SGHNT, CDR2 YYREEE (reference sequence). Per the original methods: ImmunoSEQ sequences covered only the junction and lacked quality scores; filtering therefore differed. The data were produced by immunoSEQ multiplex PCR, yet TCRdb's version contains in-frame clones alone and is incomplete. V, J and clone size were drawn from that table, and D and trimming were deduced from the DNA. The sample shows roughly 2.5 million clones, around nine tenths of them seen only once. This clone was picked up a small number of times. The target antigen is unknown.

The TCR was taken from a man aged 18 to 29 in good health. This rearrangement joins TRBV5-4 to TRBJ2-7, with 7 nucleotides matching TRBD1. Sequenced sample: naive CD4+ T cells sorted from blood. Subset described: CD45RA+ positively selected. The CDR3 sequence is CASSLGGGRYEQYF. DNA for the CDR3: TGTGCCAGCAGCTTGGGAGGGGGCCGCTACGAGCAGTACTTC.